Sequencing of this T cell receptor (beta chain) was carried out in a study of blood T cells in healthy people across ages. General observations from the study: Diversity estimates from one million T cells were considered underestimates.

This clonotype has more than one count but fewer than ten. Its antigen is as yet unknown. Each of the donors had 8 to 10 milliliters of peripheral blood drawn into EDTA-treated Vacutainer tubes. Per the germline V gene, CDR1 is MNHEY and CDR2 is SMNVEV (reference sequence). This CDR3 has 14 amino acids. Trimming removed 5 bases at V and 0 bases at J, with 11 bases between. The authors ran a second PCR of about 7 to 11 cycles using a sample-barcoded 5' primer and a J-beta primer mix. TCRdb ran MiXCR on the 5' RACE reads and lists one entry per CDR3 protein. The table has 650,000 to 950,000 distinct CDR3 sequences, roughly 44% seen once; the top ten hold roughly a fifth.

Sequenced sample: blood. V is TRBV27 and J is TRBJ2-7; D is possibly TRBD1 (5 bases). The receptor comes from a man aged 55 to 70 in good health. CDR3 protein: CASSTDSYSYEQYF. In nucleotides, the CDR3 is TGTGCCAGCAGTACCGACAGTTACTCCTACGAGCAGTACTTC.